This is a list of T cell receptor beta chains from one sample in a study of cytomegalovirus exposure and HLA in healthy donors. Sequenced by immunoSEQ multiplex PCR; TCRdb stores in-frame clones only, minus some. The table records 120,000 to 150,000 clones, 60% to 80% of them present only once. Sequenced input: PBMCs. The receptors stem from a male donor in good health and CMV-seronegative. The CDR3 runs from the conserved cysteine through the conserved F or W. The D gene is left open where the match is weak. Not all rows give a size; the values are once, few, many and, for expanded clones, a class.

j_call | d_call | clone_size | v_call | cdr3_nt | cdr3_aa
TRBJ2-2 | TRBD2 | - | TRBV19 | TGTGCCAGTAGAATGGGACTAGCGTCGAACACCGGGGAGCTGTTTTTT | CASRMGLASNTGELFF
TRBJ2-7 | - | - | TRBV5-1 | TGCGCCAGCAGCTTTTTACAGGGAGCGTACGAGCAGTACTTC | CASSFLQGAYEQYF
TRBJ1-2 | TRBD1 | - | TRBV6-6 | TGTGCCAGCAGTTACGATGACAGGGGCTATGGCTACACCTTC | CASSYDDRGYGYTF
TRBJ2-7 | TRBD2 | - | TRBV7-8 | TGTGCCAGCAGCTTAGGTGCACCTAGCGGGGGGGCCGACGAGCAGTACTTC | CASSLGAPSGGADEQYF
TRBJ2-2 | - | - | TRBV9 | TGTGCCAGCAGCGTGCAGGCGCCCGGGGAGCTGTTTTTT | CASSVQAPGELFF
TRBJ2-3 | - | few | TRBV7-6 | TGTGCCAGCAGCGAGGCAGGGGCAGATACGCAGTATTTT | CASSEAGADTQYF
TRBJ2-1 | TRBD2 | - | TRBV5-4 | TGTGCCAGCAGCCCCACTAGCGGGGGTTACAATGAGCAGTTCTTC | CASSPTSGGYNEQFF
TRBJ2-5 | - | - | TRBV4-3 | TGCGCCAGCAGCCAAGAGCCCGGGGGAGTCCAAGAGACCCAGTACTTC | CASSQEPGGVQETQYF
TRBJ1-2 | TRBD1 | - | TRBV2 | TGTGCCCGCACGGGACAGGGAGGCGGTGGCTACACCTTC | CARTGQGGGGYTF
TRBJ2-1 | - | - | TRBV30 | TGTGCCTGGAGTAGATGGGGGGGCCGAGGGGAGCAGTTCTTC | CAWSRWGGRGEQFF
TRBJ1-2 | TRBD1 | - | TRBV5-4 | TGTGCCAGCAGCCCCCAGGGGGACTATGGCTACACCTTC | CASSPQGDYGYTF
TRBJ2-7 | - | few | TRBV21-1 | TGTGCCAGCAGCAAAGATGGCGGGAAACTTTCCTACGAGCAGTACTTC | CASSKDGGKLSYEQYF
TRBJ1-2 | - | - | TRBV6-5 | TGTGCCAGCAGCCTTTCCGGGGAGACCTATGGCTACACCTTC | CASSLSGETYGYTF
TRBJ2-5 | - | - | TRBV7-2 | TGTGCCAGCAGCGCCCTTTACTTCACAGGGATGGAGACCCAGTACTTC | CASSALYFTGMETQYF
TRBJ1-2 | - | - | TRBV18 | TGTGCCAGCTCACCGAATACAGGGACTAACTATGGCTACACCTTC | CASSPNTGTNYGYTF
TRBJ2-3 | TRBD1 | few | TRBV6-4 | TGTGCCAGCAGTTCCGGGACAGGGGGCACAGATACGCAGTATTTT | CASSSGTGGTDTQYF
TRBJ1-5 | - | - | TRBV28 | TGTGCCAGCACACAACCGGGCAGGGGTAAGCCCCAGCATTTT | CASTQPGRGKPQHF
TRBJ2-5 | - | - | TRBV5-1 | TGCGCCAGCAGCTTGCTACAGACCCAAGAGACCCAGTACTTC | CASSLLQTQETQYF
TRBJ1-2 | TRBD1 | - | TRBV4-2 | TGTGCCAGCAGCCAAGTTCACAGGGGGCTGGGGGGCTACACCTTC | CASSQVHRGLGGYTF
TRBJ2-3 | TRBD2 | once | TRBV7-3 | TGTGCCAGCAGCCCGGGACTAGCGAAAGGGGCAGATACGCAGTATTTT | CASSPGLAKGADTQYF
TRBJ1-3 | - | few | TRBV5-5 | TGTGCCAGCAGCCGGTTAGAGAGCTCATCCTCTGGAAACACCATATATTTT | CASSRLESSSSGNTIYF
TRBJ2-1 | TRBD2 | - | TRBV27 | TGTGCCAGCAGTTGGGGGACTAGCGGGAGCTACAATGAGCAGTTCTTC | CASSWGTSGSYNEQFF
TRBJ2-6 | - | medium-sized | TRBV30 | TGTGCCTGGAGTGTACTTGAGGGTTGGACCTCTGGGGCCAACGTCCTGACTTTC | CAWSVLEGWTSGANVLTF
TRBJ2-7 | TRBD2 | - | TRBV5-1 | TGCGCCAGCAGCCCTGGAGCTAGCGGGTTCTACGAGCAGTACTTC | CASSPGASGFYEQYF
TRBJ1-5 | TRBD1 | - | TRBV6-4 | TGTGCCAGCAGTGTAAGGCAGGGGGCCGATCAGCCCCAGCATTTT | CASSVRQGADQPQHF
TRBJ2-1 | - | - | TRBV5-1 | TGCGCCAGCACCTTGGGTAACTCCAATGAGCAGTTCTTC | CASTLGNSNEQFF
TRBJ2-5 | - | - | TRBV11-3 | TGTGCCAGCAGCCCCGAAGAAGTTTTGGGGGGGACCCAGTACTTC | CASSPEEVLGGTQYF
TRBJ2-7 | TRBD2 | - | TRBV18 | TGTGCCAGCTCAGCTACCAAACTAGCGGGAGCGGGCTACGAGCAGTACTTC | CASSATKLAGAGYEQYF
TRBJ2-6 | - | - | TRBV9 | TGTGCCAGCAGCGTAGGAGGGGAGGCTGGGGCCAACGTCCTGACTTTC | CASSVGGEAGANVLTF
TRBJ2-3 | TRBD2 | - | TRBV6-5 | TGTGCCAGCAGTTTTGGTGCTAGCGGGAGGGCAGATACGCAGTATTTT | CASSFGASGRADTQYF
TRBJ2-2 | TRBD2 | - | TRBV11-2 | TGTGCCAGCCGAAACAGCGGGGGTACCGGGGAGCTGTTTTTT | CASRNSGGTGELFF
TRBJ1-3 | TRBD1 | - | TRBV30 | TGTGCCTGGAGTGTCCGGACAGGGGGCAGGAACACCATATATTTT | CAWSVRTGGRNTIYF
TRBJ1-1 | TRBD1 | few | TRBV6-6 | TGTGCCAGCAGTTATTCGGTGCAGGGGGCTGTCACTGAAGCTTTCTTT | CASSYSVQGAVTEAFF
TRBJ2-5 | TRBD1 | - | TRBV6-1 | TGTGCCAGCTTTACCGGGACAGGCCAAGAGACCCAGTACTTC | CASFTGTGQETQYF
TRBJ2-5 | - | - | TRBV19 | TGTGCCAGTAGTATTATCGTTGGCGAGACCCAGTACTTC | CASSIIVGETQYF
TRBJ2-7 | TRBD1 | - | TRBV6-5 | TGTGCCAGCAGTTACTCCCCCGGGACAGGGGTTGACGAGCAGTACTTC | CASSYSPGTGVDEQYF
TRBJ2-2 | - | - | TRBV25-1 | TGTGCCAGCAGTGAATCCCGGGCGAACACCGGGGAGCTGTTTTTT | CASSESRANTGELFF
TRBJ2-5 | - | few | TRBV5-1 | TGCGCCAGCAGCTTTAGTGGAGAGACCCAGTACTTC | CASSFSGETQYF
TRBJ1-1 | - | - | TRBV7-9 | TGTGCCGGCGGGGGGGTGAACACTGAAGCTTTCTTT | CAGGGVNTEAFF
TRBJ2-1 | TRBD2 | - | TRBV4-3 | TGCGCCAGCAGCCAAGAGTTTACTAGCGGGACTCTCTACAATGAGCAGTTCTTC | CASSQEFTSGTLYNEQFF